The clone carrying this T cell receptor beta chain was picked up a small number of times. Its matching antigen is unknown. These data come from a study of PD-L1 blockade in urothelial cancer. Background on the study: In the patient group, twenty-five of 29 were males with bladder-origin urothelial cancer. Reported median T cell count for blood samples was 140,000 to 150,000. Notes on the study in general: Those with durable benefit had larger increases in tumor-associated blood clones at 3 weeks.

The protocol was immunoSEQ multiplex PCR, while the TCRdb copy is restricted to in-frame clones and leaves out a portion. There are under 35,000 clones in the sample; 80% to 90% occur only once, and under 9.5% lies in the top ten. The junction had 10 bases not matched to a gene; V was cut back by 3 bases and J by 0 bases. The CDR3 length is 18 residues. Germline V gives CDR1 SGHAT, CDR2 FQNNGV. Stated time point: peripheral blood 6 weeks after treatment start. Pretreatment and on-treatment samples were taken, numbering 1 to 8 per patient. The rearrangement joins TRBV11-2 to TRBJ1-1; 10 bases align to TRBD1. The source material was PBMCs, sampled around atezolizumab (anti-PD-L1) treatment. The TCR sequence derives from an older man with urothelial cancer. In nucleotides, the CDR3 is TGTGCCAGCAGCTTCCGGGACAGGGGACCTTTGATGAACACTGAAGCTTTCTTT. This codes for CASSFRDRGPLMNTEAFF.